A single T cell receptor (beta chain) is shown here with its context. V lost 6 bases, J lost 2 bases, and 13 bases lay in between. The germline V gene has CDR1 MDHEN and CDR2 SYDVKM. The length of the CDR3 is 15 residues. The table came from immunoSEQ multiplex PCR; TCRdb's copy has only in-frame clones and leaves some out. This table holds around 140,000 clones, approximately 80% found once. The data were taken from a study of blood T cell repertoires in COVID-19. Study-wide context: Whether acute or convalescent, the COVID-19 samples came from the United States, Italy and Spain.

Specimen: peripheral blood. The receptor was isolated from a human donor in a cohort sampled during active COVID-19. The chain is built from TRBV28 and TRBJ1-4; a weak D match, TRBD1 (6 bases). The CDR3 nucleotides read TGTGCCAGCAGGGGAGGGGGGGCGACTAATGAAAAACTGTTTTTT. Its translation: CASRGGGATNEKLFF.